The source of this T cell receptor beta chain is a study of OX40 agonist ivuxolimab in advanced cancers. A note on the overall study: Ivuxolimab, which targeted the costimulatory receptor OX40 (CD134), was an agonistic, fully human IgG2 monoclonal antibody. Intravenous ivuxolimab was administered to patients every 2 weeks at six dose levels: 0.01, 0.1, 0.3, 1.5, 3 and 10 mg/kg. Of the approximately 50 dose-escalation patients, hepatocellular carcinoma was present in approximately 20, melanoma in some 15, renal cell carcinoma in 9 and head and neck cancer in 9. A male proportion of around 83% and a mean age of approximately 55 years, ranging from about 23 to 79, were recorded for the dose-escalation cohort. Prior anti-PD-1, anti-PD-L1 or anti-CTLA-4 therapy was permitted, and 35% to 40% of dose-escalation patients had received checkpoint inhibitors. Partial responses occurred in three dose-escalation patients: two with cutaneous melanoma and one with hepatocellular carcinoma. Peripheral TCRbeta sequencing was intended to test whether TCR sequence diversity was altered and clonal T-cell expansion was caused by ivuxolimab. The paper describes the monotherapy dose-escalation part (N of about 47 patients) of the phase I trial of ivuxolimab.

Patients with a history of autoimmune disease or receiving systemic immunosuppression were excluded from the trial. In every dose cohort, peripheral blood was drawn for TCR sequencing at baseline, cycle 4 day 1, and cycle 7 day 1. Samples were obtained from an open-label, multicenter, first-in-human phase I dose-escalation trial of ivuxolimab. Adults with locally advanced or metastatic head and neck squamous cell, hepatocellular, melanoma or renal cell carcinoma were enrolled in the trial. CD4+ and CD8+ T cells were sorted separately from peripheral blood before TCR sequencing. A word on this clone: The antigen it binds to is not known. Per-base qualities were not stored, and no clone one base away is much larger.

The CDR3 sequence holds 13 residues, the cysteine and phenylalanine included. The only DNA kept is the CDR3, 39 bases in frame from the first base. The germline V gene sets CDR1 to KGHSH and CDR2 to LQKENI. Ends trimmed: V by 2 bases, J by 3 bases; bases unmatched to a gene: 0. Genomic DNA was extracted from sorted cells for sequencing of the TCRbeta CDR3 region. The immunoSEQ Assay was used for sequencing of TCRbeta CDR3 regions. The table was pulled from immuneACCESS by TCRdb, which kept in-frame rearrangements only. Such tables lose some clones; where checked, under half of the loss comes from unresolved V genes, and the rest has no known cause. In all, the sample holds more than 80,000 clones, and approximately 90% of those were seen once. The top ten hold less than 2% of the sample. Broader findings and caveats from the paper: In the 0.1-3.0 mg/kg groups, partial responders had among the lowest normalized peripheral clonal expansion, particularly in CD8+ T cells. Low levels of normalized T-cell clonal expansion were also seen in some nonresponding patients. Antigen specificity was not determined for the clonally expanded peripheral T cells. At doses from 0.1 to 3.0 mg/kg, clonal expansion was seen in both CD4+ and CD8+ blood T cells between baseline and week 6. After ivuxolimab, more expanded clones were found on average in CD8+ T cells than in CD4+ T cells.

Recombination linked TRBV18 to TRBJ1-2, with 7 bases matching TRBD1. The input for sequencing was CD4+ or CD8+ T cells sorted from blood, taken in a trial of the OX40 agonist ivuxolimab. The sequence derives from an adult with an advanced solid tumor such as melanoma, head and neck, liver or kidney cancer. The CDR3 region has the sequence CASSPGQDYGYTF. The nucleotide sequence is given as TGTGCCAGCTCACCAGGACAGGACTATGGCTACACCTTC.